This T cell receptor beta chain is drawn from a study of T-cell memory formation after mild COVID-19. 5'RACE primed from the constant segment yielded TCR alpha and TCR beta cDNA libraries bearing sample barcodes and UMIs. TCRdb used MiXCR to reprocess the 5' RACE reads, holding one entry per CDR3 protein. Counted here are 100,000 to 150,000 distinct CDR3 sequences, about 18% occurring once; the ten biggest clones make up 4% to 6%. The V gene's germline CDR1 is MNHEY and CDR2 SMNVEV (reference sequence). This CDR3 spans 13 amino acids. V shed 10 bases and J shed 1 base, with 10 bases lying between them.

This TCR was sampled from a man in his late teens or twenties who had mild COVID-19 (a few samples of this study predate the infection). Cell type and time point are not known. Sequencing was carried out using PBMCs or a T cell subset sorted from them (not recorded which). The chain recombines TRBV27 with TRBJ2-2; D tentatively reads TRBD1 or TRBD2 (5 bases each). CDR3 protein: CATGTENTGELFF. The CDR3 DNA sequence: TGTGCCACCGGGACGGAGAACACCGGGGAGCTGTTTTTT.